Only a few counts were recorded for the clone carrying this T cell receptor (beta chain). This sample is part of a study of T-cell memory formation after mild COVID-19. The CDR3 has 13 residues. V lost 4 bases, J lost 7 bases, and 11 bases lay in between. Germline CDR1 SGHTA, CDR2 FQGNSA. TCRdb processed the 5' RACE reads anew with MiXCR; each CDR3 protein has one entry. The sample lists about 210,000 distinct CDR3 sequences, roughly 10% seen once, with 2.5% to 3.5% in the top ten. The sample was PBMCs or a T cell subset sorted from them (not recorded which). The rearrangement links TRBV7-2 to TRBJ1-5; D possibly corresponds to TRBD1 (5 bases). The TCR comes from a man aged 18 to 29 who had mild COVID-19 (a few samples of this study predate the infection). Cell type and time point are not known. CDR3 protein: CASSSQDRQPQHF. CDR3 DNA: TGTGCCAGCAGCTCACAGGATCGACAGCCCCAGCATTTT.